The present entry profiles one T cell receptor beta chain with its context. Antigen unknown. About 0.5 to 1 ug RNA was reverse transcribed with random hexamers. Amplification of the TCR beta CDR3 was carried out by immunoSEQ multiplex PCR, which spanned a total of 54 Vbeta and 13 Jbeta segments. In TCRdb, the immunoSEQ multiplex PCR reads were re-called with MiXCR into one record per CDR3 protein. The table has around 120,000 distinct CDR3 sequences, 94% seen once. The data belong to a study of CD8 T cells in Susac syndrome. Study-wide findings and caveats: The study acknowledged a relatively small number of individuals in its TCR sequencing and HLA analysis.

Relapsing-remitting disease, either stable or active, was present in the multiple sclerosis controls, who were treatment-naive patients. TEMRA cells were enriched by FACS, while CD8+ and CD4+ T cells were obtained through a negative isolation that was performed magnetically. Material for sequencing was CD4+ T cells from PBMCs. This clonotype originated in a human donor with multiple sclerosis.

As DNA, the CDR3 is TGCAGCGTCCAGGGGGTTGGAGAGACCCAGTACTTC. It encodes CSVQGVGETQYF. The V and J genes are TRBV29-1 and TRBJ2-5; 7 bases map to TRBD1. The CDR3 has 12 amino acids. Germline trimming cut 6 bases from V and 4 bases from J; bases unmatched to any gene: 5. CDR1 and CDR2 from the germline V gene are SQVTM and ANQGSEA. Complete variable domain (other parts from reference TRBV29-1 and TRBJ2-5): SAVISQKPSRDICQRGTSLTIQCQVDSQVTMMFWYRQQPGQSLTLIATANQGSEATYESGFVIDKFPISRPNLTFSTLTVSNMSPEDSSIYLCSVQGVGETQYFGPGTRLLVL.